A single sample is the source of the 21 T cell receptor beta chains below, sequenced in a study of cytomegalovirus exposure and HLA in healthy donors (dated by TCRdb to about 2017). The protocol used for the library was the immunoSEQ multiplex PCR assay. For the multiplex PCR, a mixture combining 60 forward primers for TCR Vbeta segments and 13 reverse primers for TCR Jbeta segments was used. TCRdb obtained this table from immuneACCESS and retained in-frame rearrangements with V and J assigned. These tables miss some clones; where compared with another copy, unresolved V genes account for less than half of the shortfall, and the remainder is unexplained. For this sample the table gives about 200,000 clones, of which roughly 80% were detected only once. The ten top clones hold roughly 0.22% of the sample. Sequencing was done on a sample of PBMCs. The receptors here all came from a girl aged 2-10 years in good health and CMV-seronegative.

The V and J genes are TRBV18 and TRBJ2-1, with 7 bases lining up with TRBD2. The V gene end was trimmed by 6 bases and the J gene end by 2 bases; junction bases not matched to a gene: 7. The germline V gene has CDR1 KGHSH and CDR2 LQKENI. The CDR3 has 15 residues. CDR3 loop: CASSPERDPYNEQFF. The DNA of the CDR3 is TGTGCCAGCTCCCCCGAGCGGGACCCCTACAATGAGCAGTTCTTC.

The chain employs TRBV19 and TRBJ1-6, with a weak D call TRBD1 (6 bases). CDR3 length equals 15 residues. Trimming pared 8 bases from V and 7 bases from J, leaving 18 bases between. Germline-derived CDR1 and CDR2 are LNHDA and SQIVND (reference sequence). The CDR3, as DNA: TGTGCCAGTCGAAACTCCGGACAGCGGAATTCACCCCTCCACTTT. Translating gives CASRNSGQRNSPLHF.

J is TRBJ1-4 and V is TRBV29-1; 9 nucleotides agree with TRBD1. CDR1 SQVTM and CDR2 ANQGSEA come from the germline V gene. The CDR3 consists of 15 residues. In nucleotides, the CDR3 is TGCGGCGCCCTACGACAGGGGGTTTTAGGAGAAAAACTGTTTTTT. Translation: CGALRQGVLGEKLFF.

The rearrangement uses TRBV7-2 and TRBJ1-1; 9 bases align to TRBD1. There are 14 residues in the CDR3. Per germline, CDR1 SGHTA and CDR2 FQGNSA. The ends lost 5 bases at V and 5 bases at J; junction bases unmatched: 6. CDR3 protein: CASSDTGGLTEAFF. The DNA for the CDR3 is TGTGCCAGCAGCGATACAGGGGGCCTTACTGAAGCTTTCTTT.

The CDR3 here is CASSESSGGLSYEQYF. In DNA form, the CDR3 reads TGCGCCAGCAGTGAGTCATCAGGGGGCCTCTCCTACGAGCAGTACTTC. This chain uses TRBV10-1 with TRBJ2-7; 8 bases are a match to TRBD1. CDR3 length: 16 residues. The trim removed 0 bases at V and 0 bases at J, leaving 4 bases unmatched. The V gene's germline CDR1 is WNHNN and CDR2 SYGVQD (reference sequence).

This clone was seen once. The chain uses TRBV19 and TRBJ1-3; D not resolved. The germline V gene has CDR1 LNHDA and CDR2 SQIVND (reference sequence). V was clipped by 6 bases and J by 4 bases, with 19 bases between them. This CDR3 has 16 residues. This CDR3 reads CASRTGVYLPGNTIYF. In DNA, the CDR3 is TGTGCCAGTAGGACCGGGGTCTACTTGCCCGGAAACACCATATATTTT.

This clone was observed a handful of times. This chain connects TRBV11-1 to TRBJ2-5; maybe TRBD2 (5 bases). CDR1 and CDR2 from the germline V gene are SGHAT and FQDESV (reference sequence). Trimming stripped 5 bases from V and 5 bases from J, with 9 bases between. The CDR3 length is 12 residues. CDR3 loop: CASSRGRETQYF. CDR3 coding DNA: TGTGCCAGCAGCCGAGGGCGGGAGACCCAGTACTTC.

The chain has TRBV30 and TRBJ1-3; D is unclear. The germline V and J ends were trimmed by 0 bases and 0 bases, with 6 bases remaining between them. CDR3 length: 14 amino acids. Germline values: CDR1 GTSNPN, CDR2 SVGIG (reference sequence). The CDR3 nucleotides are TGTGCCTGGAGTGTACTGAGCTCTGGAAACACCATATATTTT. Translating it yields CAWSVLSSGNTIYF.

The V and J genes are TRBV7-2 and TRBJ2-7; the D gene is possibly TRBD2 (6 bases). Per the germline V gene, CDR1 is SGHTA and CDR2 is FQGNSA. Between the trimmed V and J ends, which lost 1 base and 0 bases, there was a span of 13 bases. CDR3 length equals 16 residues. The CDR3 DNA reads TGTGCCAGCAGCTTAGTAGGGGCGGGAAGCTCCTACGAGCAGTACTTC. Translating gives CASSLVGAGSSYEQYF.

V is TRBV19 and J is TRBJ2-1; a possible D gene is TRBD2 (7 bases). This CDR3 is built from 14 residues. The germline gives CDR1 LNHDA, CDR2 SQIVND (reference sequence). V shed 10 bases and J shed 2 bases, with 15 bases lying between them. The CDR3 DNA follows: TGTGCCACCGGGTGGGGGGGCGCCTACAATGAGCAGTTCTTC. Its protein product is CATGWGGAYNEQFF.

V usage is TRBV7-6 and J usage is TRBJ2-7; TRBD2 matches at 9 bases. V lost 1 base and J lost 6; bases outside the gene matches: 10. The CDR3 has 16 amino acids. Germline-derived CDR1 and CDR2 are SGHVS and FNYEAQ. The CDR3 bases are TGTGCCAGCAGCTTAGGTGGTAGCGGGAGAGACGGCGAGCAGTACTTC. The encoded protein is CASSLGGSGRDGEQYF. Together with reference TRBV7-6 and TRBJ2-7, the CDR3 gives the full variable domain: GAGVSQSPRYKVTKRGQDVALRCDPISGHVSLYWYRQALGQGPEFLTYFNYEAQQDKSGLPNDRFSAERPEGSISTLTIQRTEQRDSAMYRCASSLGGSGRDGEQYFGPGTRLTVT.

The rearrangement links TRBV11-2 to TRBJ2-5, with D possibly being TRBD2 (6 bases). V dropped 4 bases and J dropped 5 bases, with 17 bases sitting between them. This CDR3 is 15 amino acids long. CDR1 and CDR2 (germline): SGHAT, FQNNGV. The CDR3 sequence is CASSSPSIGGETQYF. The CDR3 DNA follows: TGTGCCAGCAGCTCCCCGTCAATTGGGGGGGAGACCCAGTACTTC.

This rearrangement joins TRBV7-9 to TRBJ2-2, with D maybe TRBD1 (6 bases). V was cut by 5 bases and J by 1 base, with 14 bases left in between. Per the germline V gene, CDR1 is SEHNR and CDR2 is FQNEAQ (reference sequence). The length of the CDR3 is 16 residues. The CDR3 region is CASSHGKQGNTGELFF. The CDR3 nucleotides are TGTGCCAGCAGCCACGGTAAACAGGGGAACACCGGGGAGCTGTTTTTT.

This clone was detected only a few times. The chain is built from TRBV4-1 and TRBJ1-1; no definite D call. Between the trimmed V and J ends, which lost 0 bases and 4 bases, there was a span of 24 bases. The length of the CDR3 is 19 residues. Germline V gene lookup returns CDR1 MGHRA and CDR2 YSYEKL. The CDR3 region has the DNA TGCGCCAGCAGCCAAGAGAGGGATAGGAGAAGTAATTTGGGCACTGAAGCTTTCTTT. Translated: CASSQERDRRSNLGTEAFF.

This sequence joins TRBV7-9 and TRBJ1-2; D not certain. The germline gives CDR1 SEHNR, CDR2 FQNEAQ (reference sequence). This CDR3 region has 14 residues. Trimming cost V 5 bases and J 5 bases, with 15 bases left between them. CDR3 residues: CASSPIDERYGYTF. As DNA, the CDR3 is TGTGCCAGCAGCCCAATAGACGAGCGATATGGCTACACCTTC.

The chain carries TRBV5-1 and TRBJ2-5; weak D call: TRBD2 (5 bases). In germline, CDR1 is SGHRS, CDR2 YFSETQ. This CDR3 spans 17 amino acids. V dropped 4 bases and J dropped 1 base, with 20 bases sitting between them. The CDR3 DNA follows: TGCGCCAGCAGCCCCCGCCCTGCGGGTCCCCTCCAAGAGACCCAGTACTTC. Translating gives CASSPRPAGPLQETQYF.

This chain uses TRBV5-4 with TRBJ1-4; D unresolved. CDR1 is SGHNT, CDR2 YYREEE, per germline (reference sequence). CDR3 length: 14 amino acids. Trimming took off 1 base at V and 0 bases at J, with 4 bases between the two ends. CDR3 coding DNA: TGTGCCAGCAGCTTGACAGCAACTAATGAAAAACTGTTTTTT. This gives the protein CASSLTATNEKLFF. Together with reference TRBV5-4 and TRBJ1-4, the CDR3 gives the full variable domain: ETGVTQSPTHLIKTRGQQVTLRCSSQSGHNTVSWYQQALGQGPQFIFQYYREEENGRGNFPPRFSGLQFPNYSSELNVNALELDDSALYLCASSLTATNEKLFFGSGTQLSVL.

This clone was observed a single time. This chain's CDR3 is CASSYTGVGETQYF. The CDR3 nucleotides are TGTGCCAGCAGTTATACAGGGGTAGGGGAGACCCAGTACTTC. The rearrangement uses TRBV6-1 and TRBJ2-5; 7 positions match TRBD1. Germline CDR1 is MNHNS and CDR2 is SASEGT. The CDR3 sequence is 14 residues long. The J segment lost 5 bases and the V segment lost 5 bases, leaving 8 bases of the junction unmatched.

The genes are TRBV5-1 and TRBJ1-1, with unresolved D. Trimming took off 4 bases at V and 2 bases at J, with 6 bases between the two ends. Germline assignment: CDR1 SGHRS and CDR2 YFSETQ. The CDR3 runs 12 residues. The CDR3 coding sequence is TGCGCCAGCAGCCTACCTAACACTGAAGCTTTCTTT. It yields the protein CASSLPNTEAFF.

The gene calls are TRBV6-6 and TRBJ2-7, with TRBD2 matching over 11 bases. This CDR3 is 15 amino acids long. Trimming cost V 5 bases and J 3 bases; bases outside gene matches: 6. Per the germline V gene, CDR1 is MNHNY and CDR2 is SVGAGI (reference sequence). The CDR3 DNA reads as TGTGCCAGCAGTGTACTAGCGGGAGTTTACTACGAGCAGTACTTC. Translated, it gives CASSVLAGVYYEQYF.

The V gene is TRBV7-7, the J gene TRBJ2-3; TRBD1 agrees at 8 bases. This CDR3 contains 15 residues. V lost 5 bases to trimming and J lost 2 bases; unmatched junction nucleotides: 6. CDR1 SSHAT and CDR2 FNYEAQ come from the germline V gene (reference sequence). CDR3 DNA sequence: TGTGCCAGCAGCAGACAGGGGAAGGTCACAGATACGCAGTATTTT. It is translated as CASSRQGKVTDTQYF. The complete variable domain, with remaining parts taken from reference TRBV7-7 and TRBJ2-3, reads GAGVSQSPRYKVTKRGQDVTLRCDPISSHATLYWYQQALGQGPEFLTYFNYEAQPDKSGLPSDRFSAERPEGSISTLTIQRTEQRDSAMYRCASSRQGKVTDTQYFGPGTRLTVL.